The present T cell receptor beta chain was sequenced within a study of blood T cell repertoires in COVID-19. Germline CDR1 is MNHEY and CDR2 is SMNVEV (reference sequence). V trimming: 0 bases; J trimming: 5 bases; junction bases outside the gene matches: 1. CDR3 length: 14 amino acids. Cohort placement rested on clinical history that participants reported themselves. Libraries were prepared by immunoSEQ multiplex PCR; TCRdb keeps only in-frame clonotypes and omits some of them. The sample includes approximately 220,000 clones, around 90% seen only once; the top ten take just over 2.5%. The sequence came from a woman aged 25 to 39 who had recovered from COVID-19. The rearrangement links TRBV27 to TRBJ1-2, with 9 nucleotides matching TRBD1. The sequenced sample was PBMCs or T cells enriched from blood (not recorded which). CDR3 sequence: CASSLSGTGYGYTF. The CDR3 nucleotides read TGTGCCAGCAGTTTATCAGGGACAGGGTATGGCTACACCTTC.